The 15 T cell receptor beta chains below were found in one sample sequenced in a study of cytomegalovirus exposure and HLA in healthy donors. Both 60 Vbeta primers and 13 Jbeta primers went into the PCR. The protocol was immunoSEQ multiplex PCR, while the TCRdb copy is restricted to in-frame clones and leaves out a portion. The table has some 170,000 clones, around 69% seen once. Specimen: PBMCs. These receptors were obtained from a woman in her 30s in good health and CMV-seronegative.

The CDR3 sequence: CASGPTGDEKLFF. CDR3 sequence (DNA): TGTGCCAGCGGACCGACGGGGGATGAAAAACTGTTTTTT. The chain links TRBV7-8 to TRBJ1-4, with a possible D match to TRBD1 (5 bases). V lost 8 bases, J lost 6 bases, and 13 bases lay in between. Germline V gene lookup returns CDR1 SGHVS and CDR2 FQNEAQ. CDR3 size: 13 residues.

CDR3: CASSPFPGSYNEQFF. CDR3 nucleotides: TGTGCCAGCAGCCCCTTCCCCGGCTCCTACAATGAGCAGTTCTTC. The chain uses TRBV7-2 and TRBJ2-1; D gene uncertain. The CDR3 is 15 residues long. V dropped 5 bases and J dropped 0 bases, with 11 bases sitting between them. Germline V CDR1 and CDR2: SGHTA, FQGNSA.

The chain combines TRBV4-1 with TRBJ2-2; D is possibly TRBD1 (6 bases). Germline assignment: CDR1 MGHRA and CDR2 YSYEKL. The CDR3 length is 16 residues. V dropped 4 bases and J dropped 5 bases, with 17 bases sitting between them. The CDR3, as DNA: TGCGCCAGCAGCCTGCACCGGGACATCCATACCGGGGAGCTGTTTTTT. It is translated as CASSLHRDIHTGELFF.

The table lists this clone with a count of one. This sequence joins TRBV29-1 and TRBJ1-1; D gene ambiguous. Germline V lookup: CDR1 SQVTM, CDR2 ANQGSEA. The CDR3 loop spans 13 amino acids. Trimming took 2 bases from V and 4 from J, leaving 11 bases between them. The CDR3 nucleotides read TGCAGCGTTGAAAAGAACTACGGCACTGAAGCTTTCTTT. This sequence encodes CSVEKNYGTEAFF.

V and J are TRBV7-9 and TRBJ2-7; a weak D match, TRBD1 (5 bases). This CDR3 is built from 15 residues. V was clipped by 6 bases and J by 5 bases, with 20 bases between them. CDR1 and CDR2 (germline): SEHNR, FQNEAQ (reference sequence). The CDR3 here is CASRPRAPLGDEQYF. Here the CDR3 DNA reads TGTGCCAGCAGACCTAGGGCACCCTTAGGGGACGAGCAGTACTTC.

The chain uses TRBV2 and TRBJ2-1; TRBD2 aligns across 11 bases. V lost 1 base and J lost 9; bases outside the gene matches: 17. The germline gives CDR1 SNHLY, CDR2 FYNNEI. The CDR3 consists of 19 residues. The CDR3 DNA reads as TGTGCCAGCAGTGAAGGAGGGAGACTAGCGGGACCAAAGGCGGGTGAGCAGTTCTTC. Protein product: CASSEGGRLAGPKAGEQFF. Combining the CDR3 with reference TRBV2 and TRBJ2-1 gives the whole variable domain EPEVTQTPSHQVTQMGQEVILRCVPISNHLYFYWYRQILGQKVEFLVSFYNNEISEKSEIFDDQFSVERPDGSNFTLKIRSTKLEDSAMYFCASSEGGRLAGPKAGEQFFGPGTRLTVL.

The genes are TRBV6-6 and TRBJ2-7, with a weak D call TRBD2 (5 bases). V shed 7 bases and J shed 6 bases, with 22 bases lying between them. This CDR3 is built from 15 residues. Germline loops: CDR1 MNHNY, CDR2 SVGAGI (reference sequence). Here the CDR3 reads CASTPSSGWELEQYF. For the CDR3, the DNA is TGTGCCAGCACTCCTTCCAGCGGTTGGGAACTCGAGCAGTACTTC.

This clone was found a few times. J is TRBJ1-4 and V is TRBV7-2; TRBD1 agrees at 8 bases. Germline V gene lookup returns CDR1 SGHTA and CDR2 FQGNSA. With V trimmed by 5 bases and J by 5 bases, 7 bases remained unmatched. The CDR3 totals 15 residues. In nucleotides, the CDR3 is TGTGCCAGCAGCGCCCGGACAGGGTTAAATGAAAAACTGTTTTTT. Translated, it gives CASSARTGLNEKLFF.

V usage is TRBV28 and J usage is TRBJ1-5; TRBD1 aligns across 9 bases. Germline CDR1 and CDR2: MDHEN and SYDVKM. V shed 3 bases and J 2 bases; nucleotides not matched to a gene: 11. CDR3 size: 18 residues. Here the CDR3 DNA reads TGTGCCAGCAGTTTGGGACAGGGATGGTTTATCGGCAATCAGCCCCAGCATTTT. As protein: CASSLGQGWFIGNQPQHF.

V gene TRBV29-1 combines with J gene TRBJ2-3; 8 bases fit TRBD1. V lost 7 bases and J lost 3; bases outside the gene matches: 3. The V gene's germline CDR1 is SQVTM and CDR2 ANQGSEA. The CDR3 is 12 residues long. CDR3 sequence: CSAGQGTDTQYF. CDR3 sequence (DNA): TGCAGCGCCGGACAGGGAACAGATACGCAGTATTTT.

This chain uses TRBV2 with TRBJ2-5; 8 bases are shared with TRBD2. With V trimmed by 1 base and J by 4 bases, 5 bases remained unmatched. The CDR3 has 15 amino acids. Germline CDR1 SNHLY, CDR2 FYNNEI. The CDR3 DNA sequence: TGTGCCAGCAGTGAAGACGGGAGGGCCCCAGAGACCCAGTACTTC. Its protein is CASSEDGRAPETQYF. The full variable domain, rest sourced from reference TRBV2 and TRBJ2-5, is EPEVTQTPSHQVTQMGQEVILRCVPISNHLYFYWYRQILGQKVEFLVSFYNNEISEKSEIFDDQFSVERPDGSNFTLKIRSTKLEDSAMYFCASSEDGRAPETQYFGPGTRLLVL.

The V gene is TRBV27, the J gene TRBJ2-5; tentatively, D is TRBD2 (7 bases). The J call could be wrong; TRBJ2-7 is a better fit for the DNA end. The CDR3 loop spans 15 amino acids. CDR1 and CDR2 from the germline V gene are MNHEY and SMNVEV (reference sequence). The CDR3 sequence: CASSLESGGAYEQYF. CDR3 coding DNA: TGTGCCAGCAGTTTAGAGTCTGGGGGGGCTTACGAGCAGTACTTC.

This clone was picked up a small number of times. V gene TRBV11-2 combines with J gene TRBJ2-5; possibly TRBD1 for D (7 bases). V lost 6 bases and J 5 bases, leaving 13 bases between the germline ends. From germline, CDR1 is SGHAT and CDR2 FQNNGV. This CDR3 comprises 13 residues. The CDR3 nucleotides read TGTGCCAGCAGACAGGGGAGGTGGGAGACCCAGTACTTC. Protein sequence: CASRQGRWETQYF.

The chain uses TRBV4-3 and TRBJ1-4; D gene unclear. Per germline, CDR1 LGHNA and CDR2 YSLEER. Trimming left V 0 bases short and J 4 bases short, with 12 bases between. The CDR3 totals 16 residues. The CDR3, as DNA: TGCGCCAGCAGCCAAGATGCGGCCAGTTTTAATGAAAAACTGTTTTTT. This encodes CASSQDAASFNEKLFF.

This clone has just a few counts. This chain uses TRBV5-1 with TRBJ2-1; the D is unclear. CDR1 SGHRS and CDR2 YFSETQ come from the germline V gene. The CDR3 is 13 amino acids. Trimming removed 0 bases from V and 4 bases from J, with 5 bases in between. CDR3 loop: CASSLGLYNEQFF. The DNA of the CDR3 is TGCGCCAGCAGCTTGGGACTTTACAATGAGCAGTTCTTC.